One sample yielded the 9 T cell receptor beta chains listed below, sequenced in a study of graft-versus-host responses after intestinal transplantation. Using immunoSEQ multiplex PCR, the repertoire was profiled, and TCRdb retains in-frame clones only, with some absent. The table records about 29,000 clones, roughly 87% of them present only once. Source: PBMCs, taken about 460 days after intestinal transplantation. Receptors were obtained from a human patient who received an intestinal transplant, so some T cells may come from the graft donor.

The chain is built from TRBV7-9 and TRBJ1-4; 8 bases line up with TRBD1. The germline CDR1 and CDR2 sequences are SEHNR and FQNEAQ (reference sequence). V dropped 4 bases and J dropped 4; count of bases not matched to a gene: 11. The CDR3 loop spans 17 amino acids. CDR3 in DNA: TGTGCCAGCAGCTCCTTTTGGGGGACAGGCATTAATGAAAAACTGTTTTTT. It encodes CASSSFWGTGINEKLFF.

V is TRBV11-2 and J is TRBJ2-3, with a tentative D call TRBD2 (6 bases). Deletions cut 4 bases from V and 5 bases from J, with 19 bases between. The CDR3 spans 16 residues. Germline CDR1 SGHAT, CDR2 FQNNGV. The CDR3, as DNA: TGTGCCAGCAGCTCCTTCAGGACTACGTCTAGAGATACGCAGTATTTT. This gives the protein CASSSFRTTSRDTQYF. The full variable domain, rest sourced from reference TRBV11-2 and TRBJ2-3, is EAGVAQSPRYKIIEKRQSVAFWCNPISGHATLYWYQQILGQGPKLLIQFQNNGVVDDSQLPKDRFSAERLKGVDSTLKIQPAKLEDSAVYLCASSSFRTTSRDTQYFGPGTRLTVL.

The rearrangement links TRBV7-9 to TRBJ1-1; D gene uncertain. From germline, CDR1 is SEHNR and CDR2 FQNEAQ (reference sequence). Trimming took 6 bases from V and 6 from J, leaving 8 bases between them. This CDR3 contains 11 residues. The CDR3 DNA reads TGTGCCAGCAGTGGTGACGCTGAAGCTTTCTTT. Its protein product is CASSGDAEAFF.

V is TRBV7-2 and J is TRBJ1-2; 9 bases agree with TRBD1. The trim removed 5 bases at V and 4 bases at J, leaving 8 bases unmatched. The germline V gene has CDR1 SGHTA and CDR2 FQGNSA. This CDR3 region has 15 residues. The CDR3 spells CASSTGQGNSYGYTF. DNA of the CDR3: TGTGCCAGCAGCACGGGACAGGGCAACTCCTATGGCTACACCTTC.

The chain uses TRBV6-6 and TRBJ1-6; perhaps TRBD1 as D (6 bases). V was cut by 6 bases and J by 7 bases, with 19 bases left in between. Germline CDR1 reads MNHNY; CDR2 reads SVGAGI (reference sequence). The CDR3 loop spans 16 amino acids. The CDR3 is CASRQQGATRNSPLHF. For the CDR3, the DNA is TGTGCCAGCAGGCAACAGGGAGCTACCCGAAATTCACCCCTCCACTTT.

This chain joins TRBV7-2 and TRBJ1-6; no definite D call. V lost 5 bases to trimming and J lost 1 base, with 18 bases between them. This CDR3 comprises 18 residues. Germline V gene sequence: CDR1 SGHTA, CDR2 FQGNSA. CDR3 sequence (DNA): TGTGCCAGCAGCCCCCATCCCATACCCCTTTCCTATAATTCACCCCTCCACTTT. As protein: CASSPHPIPLSYNSPLHF.

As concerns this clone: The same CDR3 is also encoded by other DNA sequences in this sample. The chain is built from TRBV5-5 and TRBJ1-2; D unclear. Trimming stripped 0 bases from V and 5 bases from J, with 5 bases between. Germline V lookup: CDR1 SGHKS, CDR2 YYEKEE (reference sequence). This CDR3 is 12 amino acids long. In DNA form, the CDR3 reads TGTGCCAGCAGCTTGGTGGGGTATGGCTACACCTTC. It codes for CASSLVGYGYTF.

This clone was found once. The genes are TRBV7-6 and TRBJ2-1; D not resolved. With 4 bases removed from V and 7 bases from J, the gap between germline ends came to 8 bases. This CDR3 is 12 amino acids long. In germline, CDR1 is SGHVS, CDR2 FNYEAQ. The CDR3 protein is CASSYGFNEQFF. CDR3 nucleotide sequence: TGTGCCAGCAGCTACGGCTTTAATGAGCAGTTCTTC.

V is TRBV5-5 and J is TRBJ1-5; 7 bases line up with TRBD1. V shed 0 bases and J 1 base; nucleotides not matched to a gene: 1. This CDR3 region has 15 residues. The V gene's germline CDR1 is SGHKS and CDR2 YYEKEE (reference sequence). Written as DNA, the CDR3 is TGTGCCAGCAGCTTGGAGGGGGCGAGCAATCAGCCCCAGCATTTT. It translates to CASSLEGASNQPQHF.